This T cell receptor (beta chain) was captured in a study of PD-1 blockade in classical Hodgkin lymphoma. Study context: Patients were dosed intravenously with nivolumab at 3 mg/kg every 2 weeks. The study's findings and limits: It was reported that newly diagnosed patients had less baseline TCR diversity than healthy donors. Among the patients, those starting nivolumab under 1 year after ASCT were excluded.

Germline-derived CDR1 and CDR2 are WNHNN and SYGVQD (reference sequence). This CDR3 is 18 amino acids long. The junction had 12 bases not matched to a gene; V was cut back by 3 bases and J by 6 bases. Note on this clone: Antigen: not known.

This sample's time point: cycle 4 day 1 (C4D1), after 6 weeks of nivolumab. Each and every patient relapsed after autologous stem cell transplantation, and patients got differing brentuximab vedotin exposure. Reported best responses ranged across complete response, partial response or progressive disease. The method was immunoSEQ multiplex PCR; TCRdb's version includes in-frame clones alone and lacks a portion of them. Here the sample spans tens of thousands of clones, approximately 72% being singletons. The V gene is TRBV10-1, the J gene TRBJ2-1; 12 bases match TRBD1. The clonotype comes from a human donor with classical Hodgkin lymphoma. The source material was peripheral blood mononuclear cells (PBMCs), sampled before the fourth cycle of nivolumab. The CDR3 DNA sequence: TGCGCCAGCAGTGAATTACCGGGACAGGGGGCCACGAGCAATGAGCAGTTCTTC. As protein: CASSELPGQGATSNEQFF.